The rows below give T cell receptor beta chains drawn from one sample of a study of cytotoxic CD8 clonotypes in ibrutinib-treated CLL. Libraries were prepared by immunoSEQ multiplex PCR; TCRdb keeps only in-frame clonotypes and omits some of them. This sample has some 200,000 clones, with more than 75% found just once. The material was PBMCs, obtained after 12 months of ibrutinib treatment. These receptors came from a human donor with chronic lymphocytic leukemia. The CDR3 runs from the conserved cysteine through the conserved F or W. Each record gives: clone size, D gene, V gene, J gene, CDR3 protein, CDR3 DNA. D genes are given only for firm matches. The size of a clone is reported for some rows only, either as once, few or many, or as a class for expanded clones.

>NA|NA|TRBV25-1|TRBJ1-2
CASSGAGAYNYGYTF
TGTGCCAGCAGTGGGGCGGGGGCCTATAACTATGGCTACACCTTC
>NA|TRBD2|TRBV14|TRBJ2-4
CASSHGTSGSIAKNIQYF
TGTGCCAGCAGCCACGGGACTAGCGGGAGCATAGCCAAAAACATTCAGTACTTC
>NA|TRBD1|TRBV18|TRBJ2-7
CASSQQGAWNPYEQYF
TGTGCCAGCTCACAACAGGGGGCGTGGAACCCCTACGAGCAGTACTTC
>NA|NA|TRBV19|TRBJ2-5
CASSMLRGETQYF
TGTGCCAGTAGTATGCTTAGGGGAGAGACCCAGTACTTC
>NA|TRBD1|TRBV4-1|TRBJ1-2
CASSLPLQGARDGYTF
TGCGCCAGCAGCCTGCCCCTTCAGGGGGCTCGGGATGGCTACACCTTC
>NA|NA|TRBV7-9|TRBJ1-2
CASNSAGYGYTF
TGTGCCAGCAACAGTGCGGGCTATGGCTACACCTTC
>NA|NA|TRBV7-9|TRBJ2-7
CASSYIDSHEQYF
TGTGCCAGCAGCTACATCGACAGCCACGAGCAGTACTTC
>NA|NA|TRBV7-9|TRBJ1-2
CASSPREHGYTF
TGTGCCAGCAGCCCCAGAGAGCACGGCTACACCTTC
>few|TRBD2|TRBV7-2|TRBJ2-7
CASSRPGGEQYF
TGTGCCAGCAGCCGGCCGGGGGGCGAGCAGTACTTC
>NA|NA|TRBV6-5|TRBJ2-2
CASRWDLNTGELFF
TGTGCCAGCAGGTGGGACTTAAACACCGGGGAGCTGTTTTTT
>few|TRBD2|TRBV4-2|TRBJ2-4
CASSQEGGVAGRVGAKNIQYF
TGTGCCAGCAGCCAAGAAGGGGGGGTAGCGGGACGGGTAGGGGCCAAAAACATTCAGTACTTC
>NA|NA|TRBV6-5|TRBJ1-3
CASSPRRAGNTIYF
TGTGCCAGCAGCCCCAGGAGGGCTGGAAACACCATATATTTT
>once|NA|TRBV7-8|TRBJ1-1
CASSLRGGNMGMNTEAFF
TGTGCCAGCAGCTTGAGGGGGGGCAATATGGGTATGAACACTGAAGCTTTCTTT
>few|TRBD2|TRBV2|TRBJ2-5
CASSALTSGSRRTQYF
TGTGCCAGCAGTGCGCTTACTAGCGGGAGTCGACGGACCCAGTACTTC
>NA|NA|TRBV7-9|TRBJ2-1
CASSFTLPSSYNEQFF
TGTGCCAGCAGCTTTACACTCCCGAGCTCCTACAATGAGCAGTTCTTC
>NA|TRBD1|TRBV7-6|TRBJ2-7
CASSLGRGLGNSYEQYF
TGTGCCAGCAGCTTGGGCAGGGGGCTGGGTAACTCCTACGAGCAGTACTTC
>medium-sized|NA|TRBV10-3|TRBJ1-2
CAISETHMRGRSNYGYTF
TGTGCCATCAGTGAGACTCACATGCGGGGCAGATCAAACTATGGCTACACCTTC
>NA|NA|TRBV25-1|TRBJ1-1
CASSEWGSADTEAFF
TGTGCCAGCAGTGAATGGGGCAGCGCCGACACTGAAGCTTTCTTT
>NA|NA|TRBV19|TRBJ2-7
CASSRKIRGEQYF
TGTGCCAGTAGTAGGAAAATTAGGGGTGAGCAGTACTTC
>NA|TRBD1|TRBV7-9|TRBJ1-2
CASSLGDRRNYGYTF
TGTGCCAGCAGCTTAGGGGACAGGCGGAACTATGGCTACACCTTC
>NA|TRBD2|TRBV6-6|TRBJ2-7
CATSSGVFFLEQYF
TGTGCCACCTCCAGCGGGGTCTTCTTTCTAGAGCAGTACTTC
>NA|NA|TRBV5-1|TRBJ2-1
CASTSGTSNDEQFF
TGCGCCAGCACTTCCGGGACTTCCAACGATGAGCAGTTCTTC
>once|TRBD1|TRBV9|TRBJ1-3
CASSVGPGTAGNTIYF
TGTGCCAGCAGCGTAGGCCCTGGGACAGCCGGAAACACCATATATTTT
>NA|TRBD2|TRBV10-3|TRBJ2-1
CAISPGLERNEQFF
TGTGCCATTTCTCCCGGACTAGAACGCAATGAGCAGTTCTTC
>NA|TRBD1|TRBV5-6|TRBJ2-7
CASSRQGVEYEQYF
TGTGCCAGCAGCCGACAGGGGGTAGAATACGAGCAGTACTTC
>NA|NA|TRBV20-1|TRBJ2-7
CSASSGGEQYF
TGCAGTGCTAGTAGTGGGGGCGAGCAGTACTTC
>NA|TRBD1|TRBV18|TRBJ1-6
CASSPYGQGSSYNSPLHF
TGTGCCAGCTCACCCTACGGACAGGGAAGCTCCTATAATTCACCCCTCCACTTT
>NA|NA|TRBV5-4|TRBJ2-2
CASSLGHVTNTGELFF
TGTGCCAGCAGCTTGGGGCACGTTACGAACACCGGGGAGCTGTTTTTT
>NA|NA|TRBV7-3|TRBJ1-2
CASSSPGRALPLYGYTF
TGTGCCAGCAGCTCCCCGGGGAGGGCCCTCCCTTTATATGGCTACACCTTC
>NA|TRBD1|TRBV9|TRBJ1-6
CASSVASDRADSPLHF
TGTGCCAGCAGCGTAGCCTCAGACAGGGCTGATTCACCCCTCCACTTT